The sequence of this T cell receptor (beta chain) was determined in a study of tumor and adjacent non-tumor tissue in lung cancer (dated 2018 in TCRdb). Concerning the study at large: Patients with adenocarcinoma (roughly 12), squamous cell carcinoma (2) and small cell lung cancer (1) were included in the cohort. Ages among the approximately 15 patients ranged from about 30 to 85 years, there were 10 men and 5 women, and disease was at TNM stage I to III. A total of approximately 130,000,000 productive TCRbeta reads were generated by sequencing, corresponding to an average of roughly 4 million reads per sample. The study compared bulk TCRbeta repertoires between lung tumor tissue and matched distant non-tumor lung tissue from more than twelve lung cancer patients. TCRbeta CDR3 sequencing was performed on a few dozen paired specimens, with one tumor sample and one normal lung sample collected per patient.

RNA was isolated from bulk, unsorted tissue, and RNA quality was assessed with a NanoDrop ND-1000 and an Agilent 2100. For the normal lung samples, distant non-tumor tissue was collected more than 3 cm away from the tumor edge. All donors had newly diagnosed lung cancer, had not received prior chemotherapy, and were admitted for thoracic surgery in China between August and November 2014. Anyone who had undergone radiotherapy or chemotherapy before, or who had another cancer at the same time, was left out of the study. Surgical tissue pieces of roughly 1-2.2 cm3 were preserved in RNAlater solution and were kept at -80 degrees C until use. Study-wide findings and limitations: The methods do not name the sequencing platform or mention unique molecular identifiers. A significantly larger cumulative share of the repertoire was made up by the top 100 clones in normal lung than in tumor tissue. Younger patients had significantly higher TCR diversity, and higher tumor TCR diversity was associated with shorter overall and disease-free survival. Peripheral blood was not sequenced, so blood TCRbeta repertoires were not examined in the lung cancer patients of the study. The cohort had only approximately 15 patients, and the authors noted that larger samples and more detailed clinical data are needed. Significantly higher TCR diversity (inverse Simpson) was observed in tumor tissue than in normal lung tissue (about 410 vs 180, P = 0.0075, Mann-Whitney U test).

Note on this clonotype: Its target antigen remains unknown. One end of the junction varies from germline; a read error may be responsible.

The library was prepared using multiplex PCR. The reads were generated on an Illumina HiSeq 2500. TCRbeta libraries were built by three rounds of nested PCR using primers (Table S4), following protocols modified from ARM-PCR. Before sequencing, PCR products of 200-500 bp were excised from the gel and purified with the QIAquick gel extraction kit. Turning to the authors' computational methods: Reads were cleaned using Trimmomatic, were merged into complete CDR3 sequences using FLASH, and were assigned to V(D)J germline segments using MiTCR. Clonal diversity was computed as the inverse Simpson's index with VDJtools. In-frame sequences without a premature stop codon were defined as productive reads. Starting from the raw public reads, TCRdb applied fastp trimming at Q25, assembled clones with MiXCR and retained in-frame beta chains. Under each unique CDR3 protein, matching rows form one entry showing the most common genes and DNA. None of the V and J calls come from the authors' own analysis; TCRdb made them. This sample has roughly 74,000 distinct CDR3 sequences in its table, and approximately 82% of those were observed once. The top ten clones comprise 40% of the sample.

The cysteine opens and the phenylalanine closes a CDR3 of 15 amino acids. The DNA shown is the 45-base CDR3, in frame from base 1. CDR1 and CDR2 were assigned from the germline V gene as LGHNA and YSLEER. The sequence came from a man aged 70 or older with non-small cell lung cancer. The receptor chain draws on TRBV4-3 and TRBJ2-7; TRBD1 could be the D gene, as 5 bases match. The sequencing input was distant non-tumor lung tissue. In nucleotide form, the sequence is TGCACCAGCAGCCACACCACCAAGGGGTTCAACGACCAGTACTTC. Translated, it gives CTSSHTTKGFNDQYF.